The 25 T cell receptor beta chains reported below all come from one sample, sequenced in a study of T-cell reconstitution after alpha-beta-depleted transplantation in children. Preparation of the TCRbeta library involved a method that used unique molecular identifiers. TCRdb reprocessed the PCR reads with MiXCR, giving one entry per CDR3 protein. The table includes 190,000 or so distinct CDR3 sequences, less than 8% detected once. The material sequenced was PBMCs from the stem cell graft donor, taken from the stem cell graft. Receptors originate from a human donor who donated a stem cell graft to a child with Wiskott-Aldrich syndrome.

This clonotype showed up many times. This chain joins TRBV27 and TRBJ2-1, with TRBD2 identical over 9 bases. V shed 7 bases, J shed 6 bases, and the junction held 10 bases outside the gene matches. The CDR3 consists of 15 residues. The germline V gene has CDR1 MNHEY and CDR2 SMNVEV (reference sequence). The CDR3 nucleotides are TGTGCCAGCACCGTAGCGGGAGTGGGAAGCAATGAGCAGTTCTTC. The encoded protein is CASTVAGVGSNEQFF.

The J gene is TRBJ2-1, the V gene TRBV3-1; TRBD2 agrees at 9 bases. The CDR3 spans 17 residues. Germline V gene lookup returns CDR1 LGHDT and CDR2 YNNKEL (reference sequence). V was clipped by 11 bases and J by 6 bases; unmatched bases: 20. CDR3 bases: TGTGCCTCCACCAAACATGTCGCGGGAGGGCCTGTCAATGAGCAGTTCTTC. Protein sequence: CASTKHVAGGPVNEQFF.

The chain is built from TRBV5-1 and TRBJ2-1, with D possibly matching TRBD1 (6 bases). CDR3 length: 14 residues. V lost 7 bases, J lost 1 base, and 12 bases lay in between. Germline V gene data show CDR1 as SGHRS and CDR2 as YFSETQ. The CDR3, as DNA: TGCGCCAGCTCTGAACAGGGTTCCTACAATGAGCAGTTCTTC. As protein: CASSEQGSYNEQFF.

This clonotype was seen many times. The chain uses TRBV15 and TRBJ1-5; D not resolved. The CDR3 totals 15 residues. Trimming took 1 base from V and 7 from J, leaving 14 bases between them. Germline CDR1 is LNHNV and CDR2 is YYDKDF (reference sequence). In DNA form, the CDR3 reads TGTGCCACCAGCAGAGTGCGGGTCGGTACGCAGCCCCAGCATTTT. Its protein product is CATSRVRVGTQPQHF.

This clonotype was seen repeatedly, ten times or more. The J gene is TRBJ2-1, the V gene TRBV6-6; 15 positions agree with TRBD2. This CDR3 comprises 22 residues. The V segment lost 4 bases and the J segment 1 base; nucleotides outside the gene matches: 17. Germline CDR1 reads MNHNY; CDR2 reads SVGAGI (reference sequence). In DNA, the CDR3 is TGTGCCAGCAGTTCCGCCCTGACTTGGACTAGCGGGGGGGGTAAATCCTACAATGAGCAGTTCTTC. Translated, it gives CASSSALTWTSGGGKSYNEQFF.

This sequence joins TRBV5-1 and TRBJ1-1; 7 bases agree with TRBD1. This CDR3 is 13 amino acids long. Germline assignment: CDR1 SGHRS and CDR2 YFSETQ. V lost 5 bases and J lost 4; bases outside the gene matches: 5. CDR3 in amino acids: CASRTGFGTEAFF. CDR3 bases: TGCGCCAGCAGGACAGGGTTCGGCACTGAAGCTTTCTTT.

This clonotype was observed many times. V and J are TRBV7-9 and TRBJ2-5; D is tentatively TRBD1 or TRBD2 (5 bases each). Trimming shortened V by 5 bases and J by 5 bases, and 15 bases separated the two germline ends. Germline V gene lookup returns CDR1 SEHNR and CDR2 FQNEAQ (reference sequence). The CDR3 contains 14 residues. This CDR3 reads CASSPVGVVETQYF. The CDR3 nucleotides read TGTGCCAGCAGCCCAGTGGGGGTCGTGGAGACCCAGTACTTC.

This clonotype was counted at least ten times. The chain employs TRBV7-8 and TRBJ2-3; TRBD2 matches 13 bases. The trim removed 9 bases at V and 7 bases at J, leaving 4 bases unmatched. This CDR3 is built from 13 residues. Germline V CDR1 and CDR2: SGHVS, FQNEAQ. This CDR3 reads CASTSGGANTQYF. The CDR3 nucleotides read TGTGCCAGTACTAGCGGGGGGGCAAATACGCAGTATTTT.

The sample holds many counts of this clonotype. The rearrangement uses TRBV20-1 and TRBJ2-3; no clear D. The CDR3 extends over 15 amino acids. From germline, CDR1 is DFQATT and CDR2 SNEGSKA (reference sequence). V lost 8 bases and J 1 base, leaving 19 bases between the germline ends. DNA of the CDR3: TGCAGTTCAGACCCGACCTACGGAGGCACAGATACGCAGTATTTT. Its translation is CSSDPTYGGTDTQYF.

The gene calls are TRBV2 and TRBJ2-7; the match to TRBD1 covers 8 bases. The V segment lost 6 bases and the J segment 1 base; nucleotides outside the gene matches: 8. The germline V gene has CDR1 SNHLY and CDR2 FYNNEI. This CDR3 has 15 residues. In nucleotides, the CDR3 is TGTGCCAGCAGAGACGTGACAGGGGCTTCCTACGAGCAGTACTTC. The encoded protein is CASRDVTGASYEQYF.

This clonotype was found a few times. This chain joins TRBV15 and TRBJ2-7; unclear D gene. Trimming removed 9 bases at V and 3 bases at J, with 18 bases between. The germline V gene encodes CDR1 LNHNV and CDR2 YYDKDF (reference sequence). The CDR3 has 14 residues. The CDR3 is CATAVGLRSYEQYF. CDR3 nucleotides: TGTGCCACAGCCGTCGGGCTGAGGAGCTACGAGCAGTACTTC. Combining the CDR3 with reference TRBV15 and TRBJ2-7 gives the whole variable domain DAMVIQNPRYQVTQFGKPVTLSCSQTLNHNVMYWYQQKSSQAPKLLFHYYDKDFNNEADTPDNFQSRRPNTSFCFLDIRSPGLGDTAMYLCATAVGLRSYEQYFGPGTRLTVT.

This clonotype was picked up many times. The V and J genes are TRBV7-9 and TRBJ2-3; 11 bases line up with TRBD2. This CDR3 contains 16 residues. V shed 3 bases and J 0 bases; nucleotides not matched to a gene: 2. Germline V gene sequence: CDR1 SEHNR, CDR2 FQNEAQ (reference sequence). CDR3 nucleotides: TGTGCCAGCAGCTTTGGACTAGCGGGCAGCACAGATACGCAGTATTTT. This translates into CASSFGLAGSTDTQYF. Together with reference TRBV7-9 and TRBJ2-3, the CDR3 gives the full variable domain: DTGVSQNPRHKITKRGQNVTFRCDPISEHNRLYWYRQTLGQGPEFLTYFQNEAQLEKSRLLSDRFSAERPKGSFSTLEIQRTEQGDSAMYLCASSFGLAGSTDTQYFGPGTRLTVL.

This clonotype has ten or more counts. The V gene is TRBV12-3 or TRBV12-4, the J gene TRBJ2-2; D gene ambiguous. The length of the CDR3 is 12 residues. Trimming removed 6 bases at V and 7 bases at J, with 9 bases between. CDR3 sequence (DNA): TGTGCCAGCAGCCTCAAAGACGGGGAGCTGTTTTTT. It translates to CASSLKDGELFF.

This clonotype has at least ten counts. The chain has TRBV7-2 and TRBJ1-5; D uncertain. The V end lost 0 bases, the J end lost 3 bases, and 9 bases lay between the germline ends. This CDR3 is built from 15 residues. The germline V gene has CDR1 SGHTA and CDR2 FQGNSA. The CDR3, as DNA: TGTGCCAGCAGCTTAGCAAGCCAGAACAATCAGCCCCAGCATTTT. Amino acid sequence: CASSLASQNNQPQHF.

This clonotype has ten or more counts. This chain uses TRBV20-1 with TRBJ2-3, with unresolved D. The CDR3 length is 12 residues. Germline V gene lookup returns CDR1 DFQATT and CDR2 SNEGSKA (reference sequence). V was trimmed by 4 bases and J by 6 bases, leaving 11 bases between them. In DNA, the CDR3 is TGCAGTGCTATAATCAGTCTGGATACGCAGTATTTT. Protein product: CSAIISLDTQYF.

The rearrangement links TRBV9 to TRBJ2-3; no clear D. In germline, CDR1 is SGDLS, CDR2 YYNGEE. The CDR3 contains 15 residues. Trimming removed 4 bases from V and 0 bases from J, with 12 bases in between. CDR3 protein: CASSLQVVSTDTQYF. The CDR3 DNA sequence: TGTGCCAGCAGCCTTCAGGTAGTTAGCACAGATACGCAGTATTTT.

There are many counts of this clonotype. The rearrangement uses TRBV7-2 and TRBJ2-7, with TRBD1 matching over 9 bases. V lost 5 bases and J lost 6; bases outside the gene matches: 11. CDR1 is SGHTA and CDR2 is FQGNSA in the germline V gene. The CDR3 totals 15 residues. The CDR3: CASSHAGTGFGEQYF. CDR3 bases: TGTGCCAGCAGCCATGCCGGGACAGGGTTCGGCGAGCAGTACTTC.

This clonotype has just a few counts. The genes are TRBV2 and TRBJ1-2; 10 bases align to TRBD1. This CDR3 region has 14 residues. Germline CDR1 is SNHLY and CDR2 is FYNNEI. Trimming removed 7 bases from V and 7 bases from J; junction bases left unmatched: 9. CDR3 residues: CASIMDRGKSGYTF. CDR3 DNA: TGTGCCAGCATTATGGACAGGGGGAAGAGTGGCTACACCTTC.

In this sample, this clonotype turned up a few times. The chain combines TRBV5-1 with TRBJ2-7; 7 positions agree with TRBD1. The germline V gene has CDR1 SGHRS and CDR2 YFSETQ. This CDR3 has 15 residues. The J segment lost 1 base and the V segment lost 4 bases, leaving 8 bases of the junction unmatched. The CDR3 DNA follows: TGCGCCAGCAGCACCCGACAGGGCCCTTCCTACGAGCAGTACTTC. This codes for CASSTRQGPSYEQYF.

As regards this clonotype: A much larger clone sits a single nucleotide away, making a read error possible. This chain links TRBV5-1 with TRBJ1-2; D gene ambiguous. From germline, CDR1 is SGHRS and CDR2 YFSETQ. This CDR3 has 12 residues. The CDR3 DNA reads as TGCGCCAGCAGCTCCCAGCGCTATCGCTACACCTTC. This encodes CASSSQRYRYTF.

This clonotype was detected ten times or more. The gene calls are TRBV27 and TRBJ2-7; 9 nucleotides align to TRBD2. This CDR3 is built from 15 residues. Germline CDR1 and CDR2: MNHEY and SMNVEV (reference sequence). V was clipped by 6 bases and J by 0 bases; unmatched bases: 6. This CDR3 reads CASRTGTSYSYEQYF. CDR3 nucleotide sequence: TGTGCCAGCAGAACAGGGACTAGCTACTCCTACGAGCAGTACTTC.

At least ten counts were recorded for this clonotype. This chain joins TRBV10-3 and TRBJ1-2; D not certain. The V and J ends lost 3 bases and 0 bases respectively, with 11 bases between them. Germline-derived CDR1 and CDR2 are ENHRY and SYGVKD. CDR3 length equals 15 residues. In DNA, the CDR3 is TGTGCCATCAGTGAAGGAGTCATGTCTAACTATGGCTACACCTTC. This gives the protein CAISEGVMSNYGYTF.

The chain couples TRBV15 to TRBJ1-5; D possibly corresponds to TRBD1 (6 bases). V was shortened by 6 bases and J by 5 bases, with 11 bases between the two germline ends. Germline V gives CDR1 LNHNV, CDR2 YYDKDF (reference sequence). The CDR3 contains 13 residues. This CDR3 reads CATRQGFHQPQHF. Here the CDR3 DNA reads TGTGCCACCAGACAGGGCTTCCATCAGCCCCAGCATTTT.

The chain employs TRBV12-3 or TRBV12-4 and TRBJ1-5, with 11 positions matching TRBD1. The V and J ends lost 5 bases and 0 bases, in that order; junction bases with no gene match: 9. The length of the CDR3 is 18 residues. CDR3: CASSPGDRGLNSNQPQHF. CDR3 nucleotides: TGTGCCAGCAGTCCGGGGGACAGGGGGTTGAATAGCAATCAGCCCCAGCATTTT.

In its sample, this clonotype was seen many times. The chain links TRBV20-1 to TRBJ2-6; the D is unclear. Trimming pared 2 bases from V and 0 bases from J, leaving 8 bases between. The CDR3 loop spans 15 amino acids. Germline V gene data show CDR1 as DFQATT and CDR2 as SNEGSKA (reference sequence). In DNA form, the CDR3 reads TGCAGTGCTAGAACTGGAAGCTCTGGGGCCAACGTCCTGACTTTC. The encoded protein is CSARTGSSGANVLTF.